This TCR beta chain was observed in a study of cytomegalovirus exposure and HLA in healthy donors. Primers included in the PCR were 60 Vbeta and 13 Jbeta primers. Produced via immunoSEQ multiplex PCR; TCRdb's table is partial and in-frame only. The sample has 170,000 or so clones, roughly 75% seen once. A remark on this clone: The CDR3 does not end in the conserved phenylalanine or tryptophan, so this is likely a read error.

The ends were cut back, 1 base at V and 0 bases at J, with 10 bases in the middle. Germline CDR1 reads SGHDT; CDR2 reads YYEEEE. The CDR3 runs 15 residues. The TCR comes from a woman aged 45-65 years in good health and CMV-seropositive. V is TRBV5-6 and J is TRBJ1-1; a weak D match, TRBD1 (5 bases). The source material was PBMCs. The CDR3 spells CASSLREGLNTEAFS. The CDR3 DNA follows: TGTGCCAGCAGCTTGAGGGAGGGGTTGAACACTGAAGCTTTCTCT.